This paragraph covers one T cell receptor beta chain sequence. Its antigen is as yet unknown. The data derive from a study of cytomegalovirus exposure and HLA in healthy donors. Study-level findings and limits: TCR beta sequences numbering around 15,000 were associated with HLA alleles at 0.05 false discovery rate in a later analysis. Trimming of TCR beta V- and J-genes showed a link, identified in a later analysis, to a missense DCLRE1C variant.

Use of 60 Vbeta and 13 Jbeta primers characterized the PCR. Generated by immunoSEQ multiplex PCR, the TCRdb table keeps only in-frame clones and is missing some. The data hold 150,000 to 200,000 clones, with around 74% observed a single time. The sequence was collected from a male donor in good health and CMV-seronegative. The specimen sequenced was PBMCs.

The CDR3 DNA reads as TGTGCCAGCAGACGGCGGGGATCGACTAGCGGGAGGGATGAGACCCAGTACTTC. It encodes CASRRRGSTSGRDETQYF. The chain employs TRBV6-9 and TRBJ2-5; 14 bases map to TRBD2. Trimming removed 6 bases from V and 5 bases from J; junction bases left unmatched: 14. Germline lookup yields CDR1 MNHGY and CDR2 SVAAGI. This CDR3 has 18 residues.